This paragraph reports one T cell receptor (beta chain). This specimen comes from a study of PD-1 blockade in classical Hodgkin lymphoma. The table came from immunoSEQ multiplex PCR; TCRdb's copy has only in-frame clones and leaves some out. The top ten hold under 20% of the sample, which has 100,000 or so clones, about nine tenths seen once. Time point described: cycle 4 day 1 (C4D1), after 5 to 7 weeks of nivolumab. Each of the patients experienced relapse following autologous stem cell transplantation, and their brentuximab vedotin exposure differed. The germline CDR1 and CDR2 sequences are SQVTM and ANQGSEA. Trimming cost V 5 bases and J 7 bases; bases outside gene matches: 8. The CDR3 loop spans 14 amino acids.

The sequence derives from a human donor with classical Hodgkin lymphoma. The chain links TRBV29-1 to TRBJ2-3, with 11 positions matching TRBD2. The sequenced sample was peripheral blood mononuclear cells (PBMCs), obtained before the fourth cycle of nivolumab. CDR3 loop: CSVYGGTSGNTQYF. The CDR3 DNA sequence: TGCAGCGTTTACGGAGGGACTAGCGGTAATACGCAGTATTTT.